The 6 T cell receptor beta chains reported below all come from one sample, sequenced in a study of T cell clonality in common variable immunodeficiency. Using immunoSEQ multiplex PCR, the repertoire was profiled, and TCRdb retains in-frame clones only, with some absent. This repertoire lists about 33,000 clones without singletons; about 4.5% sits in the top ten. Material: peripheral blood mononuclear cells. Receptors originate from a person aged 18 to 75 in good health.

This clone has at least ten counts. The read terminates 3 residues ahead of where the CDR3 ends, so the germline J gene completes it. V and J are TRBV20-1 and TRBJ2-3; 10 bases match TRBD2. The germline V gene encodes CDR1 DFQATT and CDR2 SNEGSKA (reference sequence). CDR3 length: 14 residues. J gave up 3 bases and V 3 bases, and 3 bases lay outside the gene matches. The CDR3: CSASSSGSTDTQYF. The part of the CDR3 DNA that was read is TGCAGTGCTAGTTCTAGCGGGAGTACAGATACG.

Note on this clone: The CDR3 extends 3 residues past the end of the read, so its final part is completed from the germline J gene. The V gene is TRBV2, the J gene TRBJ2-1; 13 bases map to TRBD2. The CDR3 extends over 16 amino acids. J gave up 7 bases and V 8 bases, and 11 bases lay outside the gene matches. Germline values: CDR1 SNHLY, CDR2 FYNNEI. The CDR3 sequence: CASPGLAGASVNEQFF. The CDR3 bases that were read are TGTGCCAGCCCAGGACTAGCGGGAGCTTCGGTGAATGAG.

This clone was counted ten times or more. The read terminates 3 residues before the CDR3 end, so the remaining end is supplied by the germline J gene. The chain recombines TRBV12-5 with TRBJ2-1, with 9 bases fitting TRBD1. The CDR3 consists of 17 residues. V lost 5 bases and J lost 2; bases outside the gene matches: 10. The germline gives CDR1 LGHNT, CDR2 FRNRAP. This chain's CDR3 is CASGPRRGQGTYNEQFF. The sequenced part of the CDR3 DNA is TGTGCTAGTGGTCCGCGTCGAGGACAGGGGACCTACAATGAG.

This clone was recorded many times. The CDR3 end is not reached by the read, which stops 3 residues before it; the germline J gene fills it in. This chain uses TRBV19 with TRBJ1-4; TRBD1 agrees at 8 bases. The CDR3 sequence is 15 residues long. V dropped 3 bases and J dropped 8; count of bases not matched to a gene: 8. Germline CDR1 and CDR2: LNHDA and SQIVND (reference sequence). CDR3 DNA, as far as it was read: TGTGCCAGTAGTATTACAGGGGGAGATGAAGAAAAA. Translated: CASSITGGDEEK. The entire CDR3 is CASSITGGDEEKLFF.

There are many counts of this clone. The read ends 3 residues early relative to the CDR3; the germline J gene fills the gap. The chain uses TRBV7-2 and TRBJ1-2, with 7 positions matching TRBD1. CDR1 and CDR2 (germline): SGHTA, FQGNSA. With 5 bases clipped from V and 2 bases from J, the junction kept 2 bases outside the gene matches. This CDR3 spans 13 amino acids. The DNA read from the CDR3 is TGTGCCAGCAGCCCGGGACAGAACTATGGC. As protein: CASSPGQNYG. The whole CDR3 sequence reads CASSPGQNYGYTF. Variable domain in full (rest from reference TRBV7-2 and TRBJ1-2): GAGVSQSPSNKVTEKGKDVELRCDPISGHTALYWYRQSLGQGLEFLIYFQGNSAPDKSGLPSDRFSAERTGGSVSTLTIQRTQQEDSAVYLCASSPGQNYGYTFGSGTRLTVV.

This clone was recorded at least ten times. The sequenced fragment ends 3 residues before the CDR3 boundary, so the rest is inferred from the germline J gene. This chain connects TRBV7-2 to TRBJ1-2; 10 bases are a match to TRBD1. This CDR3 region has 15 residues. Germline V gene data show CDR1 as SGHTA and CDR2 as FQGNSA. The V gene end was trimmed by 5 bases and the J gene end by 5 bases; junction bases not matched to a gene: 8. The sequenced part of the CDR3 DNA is TGTGCCAGCAGCGAACCGGGACAGGGGATTTATGGC. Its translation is CASSEPGQGIYG. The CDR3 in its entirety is CASSEPGQGIYGYTF.